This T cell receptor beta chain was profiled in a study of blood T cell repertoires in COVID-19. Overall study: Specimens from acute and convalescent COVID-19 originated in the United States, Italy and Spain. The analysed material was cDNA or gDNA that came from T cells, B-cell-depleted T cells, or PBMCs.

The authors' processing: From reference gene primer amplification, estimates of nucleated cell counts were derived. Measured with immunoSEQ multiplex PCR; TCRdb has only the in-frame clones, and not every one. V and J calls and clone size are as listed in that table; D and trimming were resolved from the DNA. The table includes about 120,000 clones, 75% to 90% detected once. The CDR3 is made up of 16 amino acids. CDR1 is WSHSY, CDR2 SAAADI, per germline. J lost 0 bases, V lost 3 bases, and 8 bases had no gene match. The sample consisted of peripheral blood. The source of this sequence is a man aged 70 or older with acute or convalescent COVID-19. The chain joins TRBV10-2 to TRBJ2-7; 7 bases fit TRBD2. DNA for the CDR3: TGCGCCAGCAGTGAAGGTAGCGGGTCCCTCTCCTACGAGCAGTACTTC. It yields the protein CASSEGSGSLSYEQYF.